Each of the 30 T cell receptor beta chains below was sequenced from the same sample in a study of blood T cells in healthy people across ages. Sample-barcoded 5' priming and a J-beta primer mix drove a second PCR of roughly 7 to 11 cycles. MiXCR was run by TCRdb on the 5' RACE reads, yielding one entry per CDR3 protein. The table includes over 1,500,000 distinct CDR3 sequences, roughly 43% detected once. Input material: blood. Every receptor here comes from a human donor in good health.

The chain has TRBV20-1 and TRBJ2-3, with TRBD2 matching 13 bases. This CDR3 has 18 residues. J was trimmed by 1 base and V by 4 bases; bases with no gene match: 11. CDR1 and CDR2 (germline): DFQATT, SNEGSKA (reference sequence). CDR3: CSATHSIGTSGGTDTQYF. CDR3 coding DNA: TGCAGTGCTACCCATTCTATAGGGACTAGCGGGGGCACAGATACGCAGTATTTT.

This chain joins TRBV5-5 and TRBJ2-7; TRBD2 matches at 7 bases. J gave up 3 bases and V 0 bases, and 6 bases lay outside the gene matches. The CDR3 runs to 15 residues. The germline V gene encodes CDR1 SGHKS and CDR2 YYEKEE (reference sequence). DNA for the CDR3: TGTGCCAGCAGCTTGGTGTGGCTAGCGGACTACGAGCAGTACTTC. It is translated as CASSLVWLADYEQYF.

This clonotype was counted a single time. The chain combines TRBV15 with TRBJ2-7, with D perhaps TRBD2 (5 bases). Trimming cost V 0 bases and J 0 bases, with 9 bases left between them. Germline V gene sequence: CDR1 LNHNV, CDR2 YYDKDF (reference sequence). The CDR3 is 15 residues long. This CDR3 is CATSRDEGGSYEQYF. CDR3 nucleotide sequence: TGTGCCACCAGCAGAGATGAGGGCGGCTCCTACGAGCAGTACTTC.

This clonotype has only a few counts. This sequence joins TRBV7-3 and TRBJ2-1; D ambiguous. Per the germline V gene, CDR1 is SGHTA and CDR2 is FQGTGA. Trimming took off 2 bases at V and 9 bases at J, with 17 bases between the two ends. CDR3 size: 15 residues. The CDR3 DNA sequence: TGTGCCAGCAGCTTAGCAGGATCTCAGTTTAGTGAGCAGTTCTTC. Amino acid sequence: CASSLAGSQFSEQFF.

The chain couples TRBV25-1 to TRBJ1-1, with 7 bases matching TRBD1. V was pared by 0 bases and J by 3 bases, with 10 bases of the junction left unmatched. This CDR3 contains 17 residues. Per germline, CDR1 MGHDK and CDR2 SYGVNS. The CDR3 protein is CASSEYIPTGLDTEAFF. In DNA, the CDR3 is TGTGCCAGCAGTGAATATATCCCGACAGGGTTGGACACTGAAGCTTTCTTT.

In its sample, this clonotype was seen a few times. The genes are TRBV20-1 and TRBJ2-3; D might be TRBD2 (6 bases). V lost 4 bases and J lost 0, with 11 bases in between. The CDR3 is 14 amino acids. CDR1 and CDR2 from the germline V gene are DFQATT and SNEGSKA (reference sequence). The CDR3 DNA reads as TGCAGTGCTAAAGGACTATCCAGCACAGATACGCAGTATTTT. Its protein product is CSAKGLSSTDTQYF.

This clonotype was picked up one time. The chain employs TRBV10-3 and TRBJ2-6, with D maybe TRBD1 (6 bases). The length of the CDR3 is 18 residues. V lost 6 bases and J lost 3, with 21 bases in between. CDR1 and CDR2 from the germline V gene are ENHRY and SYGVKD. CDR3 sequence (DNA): TGTGCCATCAGGCCCGGCAGGGGACGAAGCGATGGGGCCAACGTCCTGACTTTC. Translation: CAIRPGRGRSDGANVLTF.

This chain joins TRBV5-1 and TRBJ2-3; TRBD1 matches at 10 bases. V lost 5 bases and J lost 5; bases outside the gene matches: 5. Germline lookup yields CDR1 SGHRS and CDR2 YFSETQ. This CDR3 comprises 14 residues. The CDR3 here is CASSGQGGRDTQYF. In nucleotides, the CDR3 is TGCGCCAGCAGTGGACAGGGGGGAAGAGATACGCAGTATTTT.

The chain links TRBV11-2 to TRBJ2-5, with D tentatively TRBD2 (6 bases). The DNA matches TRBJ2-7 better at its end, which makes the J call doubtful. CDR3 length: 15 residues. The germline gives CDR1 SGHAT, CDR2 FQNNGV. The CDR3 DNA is TGTGCCAGCAGCTCCTCCCTCGCGGGGAGTTACGAGCAGTACTTC. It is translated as CASSSSLAGSYEQYF.

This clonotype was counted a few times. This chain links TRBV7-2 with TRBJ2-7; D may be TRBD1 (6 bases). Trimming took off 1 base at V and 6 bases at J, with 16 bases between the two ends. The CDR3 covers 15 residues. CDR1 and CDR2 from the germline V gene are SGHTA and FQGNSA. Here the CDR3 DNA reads TGTGCCAGCAGCTTAGACGTTTCCAGAGGGGGCGAGCAGTACTTC. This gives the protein CASSLDVSRGGEQYF.

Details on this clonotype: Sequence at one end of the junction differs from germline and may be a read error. The CDR3 region is CSAEQGENNEQFF. The DNA of the CDR3 is TGCAGCGCTGAACAGGGTGAGAACAATGAGCAGTTCTTC. The chain recombines TRBV29-1 with TRBJ2-1, with a possible D match to TRBD1 (6 bases). This CDR3 is 13 amino acids long. Germline V gene data show CDR1 as SQVTM and CDR2 as ANQGSEA.

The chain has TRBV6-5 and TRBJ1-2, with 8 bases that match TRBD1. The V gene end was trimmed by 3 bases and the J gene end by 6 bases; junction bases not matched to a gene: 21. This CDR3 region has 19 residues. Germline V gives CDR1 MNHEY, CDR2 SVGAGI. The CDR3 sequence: CASSYLFGGQGPAGDGYTF. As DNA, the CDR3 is TGTGCCAGCAGTTATTTATTTGGAGGACAGGGCCCCGCCGGCGATGGCTACACCTTC.

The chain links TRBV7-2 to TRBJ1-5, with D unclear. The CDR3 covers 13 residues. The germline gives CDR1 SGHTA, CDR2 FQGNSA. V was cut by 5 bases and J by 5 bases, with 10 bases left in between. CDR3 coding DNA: TGTGCCAGCAGCCCCACGGCCTATCAGCCCCAGCATTTT. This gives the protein CASSPTAYQPQHF. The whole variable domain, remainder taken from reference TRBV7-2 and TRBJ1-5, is GAGVSQSPSNKVTEKGKDVELRCDPISGHTALYWYRQSLGQGLEFLIYFQGNSAPDKSGLPSDRFSAERTGGSVSTLTIQRTQQEDSAVYLCASSPTAYQPQHFGDGTRLSIL.

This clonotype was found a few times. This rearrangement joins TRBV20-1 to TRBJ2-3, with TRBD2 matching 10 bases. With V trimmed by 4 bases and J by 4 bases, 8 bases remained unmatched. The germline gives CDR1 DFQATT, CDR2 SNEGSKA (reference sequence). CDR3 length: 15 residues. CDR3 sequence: CSATGLAGASDTQYF. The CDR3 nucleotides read TGCAGTGCTACCGGCCTAGCGGGGGCTTCAGATACGCAGTATTTT.

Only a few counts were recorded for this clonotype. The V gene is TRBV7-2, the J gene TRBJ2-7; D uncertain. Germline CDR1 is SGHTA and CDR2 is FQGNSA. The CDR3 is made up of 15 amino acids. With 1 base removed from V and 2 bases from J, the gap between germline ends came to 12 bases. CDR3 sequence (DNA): TGTGCCAGCAGCTTAGGGTCTTCCCTTGCCTACGAGCAGTACTTC. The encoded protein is CASSLGSSLAYEQYF.

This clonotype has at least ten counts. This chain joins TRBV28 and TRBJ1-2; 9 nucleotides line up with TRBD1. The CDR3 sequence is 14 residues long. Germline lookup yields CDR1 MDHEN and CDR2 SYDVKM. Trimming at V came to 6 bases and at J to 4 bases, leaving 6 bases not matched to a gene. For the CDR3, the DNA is TGTGCCAGCAGGTACAGGGGGCAGACCTATGGCTACACCTTC. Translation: CASRYRGQTYGYTF.

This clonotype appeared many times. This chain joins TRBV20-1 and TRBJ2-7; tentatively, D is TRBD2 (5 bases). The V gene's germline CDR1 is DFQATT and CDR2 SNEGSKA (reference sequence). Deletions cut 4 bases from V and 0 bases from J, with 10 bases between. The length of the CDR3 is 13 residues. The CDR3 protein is CSAMRGSSYEQYF. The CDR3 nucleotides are TGCAGTGCTATGAGAGGGAGCTCCTACGAGCAGTACTTC.

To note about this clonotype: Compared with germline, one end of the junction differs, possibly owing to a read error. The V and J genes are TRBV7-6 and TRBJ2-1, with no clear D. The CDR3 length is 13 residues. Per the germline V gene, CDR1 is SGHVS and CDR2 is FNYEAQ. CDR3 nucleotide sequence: TGTGCCAGCGGCTTAATTAGTTTGGATGAGCAGTTCTTC. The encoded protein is CASGLISLDEQFF.

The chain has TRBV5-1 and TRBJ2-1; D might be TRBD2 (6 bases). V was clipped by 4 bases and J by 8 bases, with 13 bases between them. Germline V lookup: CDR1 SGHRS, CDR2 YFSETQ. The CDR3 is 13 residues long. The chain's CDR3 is CASSPGWGDEQFF. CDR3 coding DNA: TGCGCCAGCAGCCCGGGTTGGGGGGATGAGCAGTTCTTC.

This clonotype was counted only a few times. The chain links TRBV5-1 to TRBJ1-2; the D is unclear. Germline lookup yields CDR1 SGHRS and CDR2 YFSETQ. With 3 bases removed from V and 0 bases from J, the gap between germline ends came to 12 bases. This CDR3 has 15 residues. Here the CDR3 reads CASSYPDAANYGYTF. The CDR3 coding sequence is TGCGCCAGCAGCTACCCCGACGCGGCTAACTATGGCTACACCTTC.

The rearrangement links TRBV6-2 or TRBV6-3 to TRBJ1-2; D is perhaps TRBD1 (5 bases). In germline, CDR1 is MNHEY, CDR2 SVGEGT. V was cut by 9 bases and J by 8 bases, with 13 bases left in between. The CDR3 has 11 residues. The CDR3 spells CASRQGMGYTF. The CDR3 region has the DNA TGTGCCAGTCGTCAGGGAATGGGCTACACCTTC.

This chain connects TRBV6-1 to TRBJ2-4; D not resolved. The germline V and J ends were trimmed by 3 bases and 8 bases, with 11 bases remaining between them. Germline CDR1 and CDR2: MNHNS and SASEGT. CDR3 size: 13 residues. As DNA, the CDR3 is TGTGCCAGCAGTGATCTTAGCTACGACATTCAGTACTTC. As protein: CASSDLSYDIQYF.

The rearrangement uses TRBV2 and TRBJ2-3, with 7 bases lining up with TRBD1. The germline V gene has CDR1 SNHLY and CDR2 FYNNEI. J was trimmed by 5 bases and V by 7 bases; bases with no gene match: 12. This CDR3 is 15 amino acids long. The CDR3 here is CASTSGQAVVDTQYF. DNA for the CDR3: TGTGCCAGCACCTCAGGACAGGCCGTCGTAGATACGCAGTATTTT.

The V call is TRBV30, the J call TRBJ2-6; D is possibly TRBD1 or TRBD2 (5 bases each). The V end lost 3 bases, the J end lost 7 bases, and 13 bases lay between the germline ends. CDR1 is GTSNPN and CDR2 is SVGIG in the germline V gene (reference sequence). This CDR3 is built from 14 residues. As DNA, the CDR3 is TGTGCCTGGAGGAAGTCAGGGAGTGCCAACGTCCTGACTTTC. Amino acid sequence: CAWRKSGSANVLTF. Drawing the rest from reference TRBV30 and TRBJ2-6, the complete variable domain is SQTIHQWPATLVQPVGSPLSLECTVEGTSNPNLYWYRQAAGRGLQLLFYSVGIGQISSEVPQNLSASRPQDRQFILSSKKLLLSDSGFYLCAWRKSGSANVLTFGAGSRLTVL.

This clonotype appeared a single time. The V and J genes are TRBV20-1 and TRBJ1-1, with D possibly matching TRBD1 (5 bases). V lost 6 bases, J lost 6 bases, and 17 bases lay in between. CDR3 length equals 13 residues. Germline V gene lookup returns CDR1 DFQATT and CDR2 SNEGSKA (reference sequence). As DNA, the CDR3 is TGCAGTGCCCCTGATAAGGGGATGCCTGAAGCTTTCTTT. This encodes CSAPDKGMPEAFF.

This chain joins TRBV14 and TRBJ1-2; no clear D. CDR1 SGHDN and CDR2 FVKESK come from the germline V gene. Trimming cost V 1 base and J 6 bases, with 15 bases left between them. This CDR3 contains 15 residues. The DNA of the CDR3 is TGTGCCAGCAGCCAAGGGGTCCGGGGAAGAGATGGCTACACCTTC. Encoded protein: CASSQGVRGRDGYTF.

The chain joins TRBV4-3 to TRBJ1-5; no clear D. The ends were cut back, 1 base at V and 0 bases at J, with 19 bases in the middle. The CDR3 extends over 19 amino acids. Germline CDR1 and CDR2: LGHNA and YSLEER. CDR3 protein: CASSQAPFAGFRSNQPQHF. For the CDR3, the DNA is TGCGCCAGCAGCCAAGCCCCTTTTGCGGGATTTCGTAGCAATCAGCCCCAGCATTTT.

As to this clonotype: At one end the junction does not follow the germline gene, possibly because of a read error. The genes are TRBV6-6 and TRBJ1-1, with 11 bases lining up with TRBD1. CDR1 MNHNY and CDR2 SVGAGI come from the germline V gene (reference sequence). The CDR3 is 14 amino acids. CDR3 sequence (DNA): TGTGTCAGCACCCGGGACAGGGGGGGGACTGAAGCTTTCTTT. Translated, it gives CVSTRDRGGTEAFF.

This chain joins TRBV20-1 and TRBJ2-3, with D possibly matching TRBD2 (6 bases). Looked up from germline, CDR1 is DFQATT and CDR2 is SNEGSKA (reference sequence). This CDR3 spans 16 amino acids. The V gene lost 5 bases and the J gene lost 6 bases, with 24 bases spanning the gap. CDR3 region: CSASQSHSGFWDTQYF. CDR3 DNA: TGCAGTGCTTCCCAATCGCATAGCGGTTTCTGGGATACGCAGTATTTT.

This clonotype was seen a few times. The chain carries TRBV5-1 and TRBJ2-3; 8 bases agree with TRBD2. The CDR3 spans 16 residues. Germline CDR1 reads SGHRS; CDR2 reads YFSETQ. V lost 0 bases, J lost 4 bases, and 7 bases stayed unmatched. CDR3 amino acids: CASSLAGRTSSDTQYF. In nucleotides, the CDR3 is TGCGCCAGCAGCTTGGCCGGCCGGACTAGCTCAGATACGCAGTATTTT.